One and the same sample provided the 11 T cell receptor beta chains below, sequenced in a study of control samples from healthy donors and cancer patients. TCRdb's table, derived via immunoSEQ multiplex PCR, lists solely in-frame clones and lacks some. This sample yields about 90,000 clones, of which 75% to 95% are seen a single time; roughly 3.4% belongs to the top ten. The material sequenced was blood. Receptors were obtained from a young woman in good health.

This rearrangement joins TRBV5-4 to TRBJ2-2; 9 bases are a match to TRBD1. This CDR3 is 16 amino acids long. With 3 bases clipped from V and 5 bases from J, the junction kept 8 bases outside the gene matches. Per the germline V gene, CDR1 is SGHNT and CDR2 is YYREEE (reference sequence). The chain's CDR3 is CASSSQGAGLTGELFF. The CDR3 DNA sequence: TGTGCCAGCAGCTCACAGGGGGCGGGTTTGACCGGGGAGCTGTTTTTT.

This chain connects TRBV5-1 to TRBJ2-7; 8 bases agree with TRBD1. The CDR3 extends over 15 amino acids. Germline-derived CDR1 and CDR2 are SGHRS and YFSETQ. V lost 0 bases and J lost 3; bases outside the gene matches: 5. The CDR3 spells CASSLDTGGNYEQYF. CDR3 nucleotides: TGCGCCAGCAGCTTGGATACAGGGGGAAACTACGAGCAGTACTTC.

The V call is TRBV7-9, the J call TRBJ2-2, with D perhaps TRBD1 (5 bases). The CDR3 loop spans 14 amino acids. The V gene's germline CDR1 is SEHNR and CDR2 FQNEAQ (reference sequence). V lost 6 bases, J lost 4 bases, and 12 bases lay in between. CDR3 DNA sequence: TGTGCCAGCAGGAGGCTGGGGCTCACCGGGGAGCTGTTTTTT. Translation: CASRRLGLTGELFF.

The chain joins TRBV19 to TRBJ1-1; a possible D gene is TRBD1 (5 bases). Trimming stripped 7 bases from V and 2 bases from J, with 17 bases between. Germline V gene data show CDR1 as LNHDA and CDR2 as SQIVND (reference sequence). This CDR3 has 15 residues. The CDR3 DNA is TGTGCCAGTACTGCTCCGGGACGAATTAACACTGAAGCTTTCTTT. The encoded protein is CASTAPGRINTEAFF. Supplemented by reference TRBV19 and TRBJ1-1, the full variable domain reads DGGITQSPKYLFRKEGQNVTLSCEQNLNHDAMYWYRQDPGQGLRLIYYSQIVNDFQKGDIAEGYSVSREKKESFPLTVTSAQKNPTAFYLCASTAPGRINTEAFFGQGTRLTVV.

V usage is TRBV12-3 or TRBV12-4 and J usage is TRBJ1-2; a possible D gene is TRBD1 (6 bases). Trimming cost V 7 bases and J 14 bases, with 23 bases left between them. The CDR3 consists of 13 residues. The CDR3 DNA reads as TGTGCCAGCAACAGGGACCCACTTCCAGGAGGGACCTTC. This sequence encodes CASNRDPLPGGTF.

The rearrangement joins TRBV29-1 to TRBJ1-2, with TRBD1 identical over 7 bases. Germline values: CDR1 SQVTM, CDR2 ANQGSEA. This CDR3 is 14 amino acids long. V lost 3 bases to trimming and J lost 0 bases; unmatched junction nucleotides: 4. CDR3 in DNA: TGCAGCGTTGATGTGGGGACAGCTAACTATGGCTACACCTTC. Translating gives CSVDVGTANYGYTF.

This chain connects TRBV3-1 (or the pseudogene TRBV3-2) to TRBJ1-2; D is perhaps TRBD1 (5 bases). Germline CDR1 LGHDT, CDR2 YNNKEL (reference sequence). V gave up 3 bases and J gave up 4 bases, with 21 bases separating them. This CDR3 is 17 amino acids long. CDR3 DNA sequence: TGTGCCAGCAGCCAGGGGGTCACGGGGGTTGTTGGCTATGGCTACACCTTC. Amino acid sequence: CASSQGVTGVVGYGYTF.

The chain uses TRBV27 and TRBJ1-2, with D perhaps matching TRBD1 (6 bases). The length of the CDR3 is 15 residues. The V end was cut by 5 bases, the J end by 8 bases, with 21 bases between. Germline CDR1 MNHEY, CDR2 SMNVEV (reference sequence). The CDR3 region is CASSLGGGVGWGYTF. The CDR3 nucleotides are TGTGCCAGCAGTCTCGGGGGGGGCGTCGGTTGGGGCTACACCTTC.

This chain joins TRBV5-1 and TRBJ2-7; 9 nucleotides line up with TRBD2. This CDR3 is built from 13 residues. J gave up 5 bases and V 5 bases, and 5 bases lay outside the gene matches. Germline assignment: CDR1 SGHRS and CDR2 YFSETQ. The CDR3 DNA sequence: TGCGCCAGCAGTTCCGGACTAGCGAACGAGCAGTACTTC. As protein: CASSSGLANEQYF.

The chain employs TRBV20-1 and TRBJ1-5; D remains ambiguous. Germline CDR1 reads DFQATT; CDR2 reads SNEGSKA (reference sequence). With 6 bases removed from V and 10 bases from J, the gap between germline ends came to 7 bases. The CDR3 loop spans 9 amino acids. The DNA of the CDR3 is TGCAGTGCCGACGTACCCCAGCATTTT. Amino acid sequence: CSADVPQHF.

The chain has TRBV6-5 and TRBJ2-1; D uncertain. Germline V gene data show CDR1 as MNHEY and CDR2 as SVGAGI. This CDR3 has 12 residues. The germline V and J ends were trimmed by 4 bases and 7 bases, with 8 bases remaining between them. The CDR3 here is CASSFLVNEQFF. In DNA form, the CDR3 reads TGTGCCAGCAGTTTCCTAGTGAATGAGCAGTTCTTC.